The clone carrying this T cell receptor beta chain was seen many times. The target antigen is unknown. MiXCR was run by TCRdb on the reads, yielding one entry per CDR3 protein. Of about 100,000 distinct CDR3 sequences listed, around 22% are singletons. This sample stems from a study of T cell repertoires in cytomegalovirus infection. Study observations and caveats: HLA-C-restricted, CMV-specific TCR beta clonotypes were dominant ex vivo.

Trimming left V 5 bases short and J 5 bases short, with 6 bases between. The CDR3 totals 12 residues. The germline gives CDR1 SGHTA, CDR2 FQGNSA. V and J are TRBV7-2 and TRBJ2-2; the D is unclear. The TCR comes from a human donor in good health (CMV status not recorded). Some clones in this sample may be carry-over from other donors' samples. The sequenced sample was CD8+ T cells from PBMCs. The CDR3, as DNA: TGTGCCAGCAGCGCCCAAACCGGGGAGCTGTTTTTT. This gives the protein CASSAQTGELFF.